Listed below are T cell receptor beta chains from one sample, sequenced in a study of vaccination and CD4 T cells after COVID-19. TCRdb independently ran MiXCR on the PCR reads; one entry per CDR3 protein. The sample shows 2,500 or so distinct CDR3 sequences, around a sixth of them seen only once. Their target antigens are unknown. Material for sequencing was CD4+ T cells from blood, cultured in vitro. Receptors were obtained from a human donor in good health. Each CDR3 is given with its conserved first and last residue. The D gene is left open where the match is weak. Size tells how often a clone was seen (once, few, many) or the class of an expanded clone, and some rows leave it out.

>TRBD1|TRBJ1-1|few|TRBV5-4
TGTGCCAGCAGCCGGGACAGGCAAGGTGAAGCTTTCTTT
CASSRDRQGEAFF
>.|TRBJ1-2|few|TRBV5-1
TGCGCCAGCAGCTTGGACCCGGGGGGCCCTCATGGCTACACCTTC
CASSLDPGGPHGYTF
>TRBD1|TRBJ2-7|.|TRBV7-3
TGTGCCAGCAGCCCGGACAGGGGTACCTACGAGCAGTACTTC
CASSPDRGTYEQYF
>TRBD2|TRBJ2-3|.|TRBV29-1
TGCAGCGGTGGACTAGTCGGCGGGGGCACAGATACGCAGTATTTT
CSGGLVGGGTDTQYF
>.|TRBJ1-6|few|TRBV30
TGTGCCTGGAGGCAGGGACTCGGGTCACCCCTCCACTTT
CAWRQGLGSPLHF
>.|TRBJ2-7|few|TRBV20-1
TGCAGTGCCCCTACGCGGGTGGGCGAGCAGTACTTC
CSAPTRVGEQYF
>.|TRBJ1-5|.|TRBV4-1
TGCGCCAGCAGCCAAGAGGTCACGGGGGATCAGCCCCAGCATTTT
CASSQEVTGDQPQHF
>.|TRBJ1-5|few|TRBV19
TGTGCCAGTACCCCGTGGGGTGGACAGCCCCAGCATTTT
CASTPWGGQPQHF
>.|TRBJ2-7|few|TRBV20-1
TGCAGTGCTCCCCCTGGAGCAAGGACGGAGATTTACGAGCAGTACTTC
CSAPPGARTEIYEQYF
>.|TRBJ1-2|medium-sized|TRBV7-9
TGTGCCAGCAGCTTACCCGAGAACTATGGCTACACCTTC
CASSLPENYGYTF
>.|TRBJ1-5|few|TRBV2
TGTGCCAGCAGTGACAGGGCTGGCAATCAGCCCCAGCATTTT
CASSDRAGNQPQHF
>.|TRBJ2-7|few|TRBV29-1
TGCAGCGTTGAGGGGCAGGGGGGTAAGGCCGAGCAGTACTTC
CSVEGQGGKAEQYF
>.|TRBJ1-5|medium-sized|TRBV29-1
TGCAGCGTTAGGGACAATAGCAATCAGCCCCAGCATTTT
CSVRDNSNQPQHF
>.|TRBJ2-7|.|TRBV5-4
TGTGCCAGCAGCTTGGGAGGGAGGCCCCTCTGCGAGCAGTACTTC
CASSLGGRPLCEQYF
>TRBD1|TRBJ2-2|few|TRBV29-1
TGCAGCGTCCGGACAGGGGAAAACACCGGGGAGCTGTTTTTT
CSVRTGENTGELFF
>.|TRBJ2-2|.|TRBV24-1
TGTGCCACCAGTGCTCAGGGGTACACCGGGGAGCTGTTTTTT
CATSAQGYTGELFF
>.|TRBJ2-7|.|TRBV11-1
TGTGCCAGCAGCCCGGCCGGGGTTTACGAGCAGTACTTC
CASSPAGVYEQYF
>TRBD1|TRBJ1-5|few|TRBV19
TGTGCCAGTAGTTTAAGACAGGGGGACGGGCATAGCAATCAGCCCCAGCATTTT
CASSLRQGDGHSNQPQHF
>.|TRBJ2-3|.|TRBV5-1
TGCGCCAGCAGCTCACCAGGTCTAGATACGCAGTATTTT
CASSSPGLDTQYF
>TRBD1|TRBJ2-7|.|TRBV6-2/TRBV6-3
TGTGCCAGCAGGCCTTCAGGGGGCGCAACTTACGAGCAGTACTTC
CASRPSGGATYEQYF
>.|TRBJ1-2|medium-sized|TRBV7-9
TGTGCCAGCACCCTAATGCCCGACGGCTACACCTTC
CASTLMPDGYTF
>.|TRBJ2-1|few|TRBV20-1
TGCAGTGCCCCGACTAGGTCCCACAATGAGCAGTTCTTC
CSAPTRSHNEQFF
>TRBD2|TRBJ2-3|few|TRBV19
TGTGCCAGTAGTATTTTCGGACTAGCGACCACAGATACGCAGTATTTT
CASSIFGLATTDTQYF
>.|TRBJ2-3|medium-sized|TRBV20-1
TGCAGTGCTGTTTCAGGAAGTGGCATGGATACGCAGTATTTT
CSAVSGSGMDTQYF
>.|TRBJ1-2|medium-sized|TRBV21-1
TGTGCCAGCAGCACCAGGGTAATCTATGGCTACACCTTC
CASSTRVIYGYTF
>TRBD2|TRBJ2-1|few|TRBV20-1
TGCAGTGCCAGGGGACTAGCGGGAGGCCGGTTCTACAATGAGCAGTTCTTC
CSARGLAGGRFYNEQFF
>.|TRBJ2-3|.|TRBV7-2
TGTGCCAGCAGCTTAGAGGTCACAGATACGCAGTATTTT
CASSLEVTDTQYF
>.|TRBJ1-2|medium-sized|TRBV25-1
TGTGCCAGCAGTGAATGGTCTAACTATGGCTACACCTTC
CASSEWSNYGYTF
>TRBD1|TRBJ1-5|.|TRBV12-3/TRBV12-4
TGTGCCAGCAATGACAGGGGCGGCAATCAGCCCCAGCATTTT
CASNDRGGNQPQHF
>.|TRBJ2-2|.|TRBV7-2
TGTGCCAGCAGCTTAGTTCAGGGTCTAACCGGGGAGCTGTTTTTT
CASSLVQGLTGELFF
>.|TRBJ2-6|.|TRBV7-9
TGTGCCAGCAGCTTAGGGGGGTCTGGGGCCAACGTCCTGACTTTC
CASSLGGSGANVLTF
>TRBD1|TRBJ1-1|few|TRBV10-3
TGTGCCACCAGGGGGGGGATGAACACTGAAGCTTTCTTT
CATRGGMNTEAFF
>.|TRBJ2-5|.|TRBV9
TGTGCCAGCAGCCCTTCAGGGGCGATAGAGACCCAGTACTTC
CASSPSGAIETQYF
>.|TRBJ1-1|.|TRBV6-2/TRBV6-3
TGTGCCAGCAGCGATTTAGGACAAGGGAGGTTCACTGAAGCTTTCTTT
CASSDLGQGRFTEAFF
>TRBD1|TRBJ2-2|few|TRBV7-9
TGTGCCAGCAGCTACAAAACCTCACAGGGGGCCTTGAACACCGGGGAGCTGTTTTTT
CASSYKTSQGALNTGELFF
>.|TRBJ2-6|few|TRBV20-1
TGCAGTGCTAGAGAGGGGGGTACGGCCAACGTCCTGACTTTC
CSAREGGTANVLTF
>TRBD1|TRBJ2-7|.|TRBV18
TGTGCCAGCTCACCACCGGGTACAGGGGTCCTTTACGAGCAGTACTTC
CASSPPGTGVLYEQYF
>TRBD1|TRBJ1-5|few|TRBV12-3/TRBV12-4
TGTGCCAGCAGTTTTGGAGGGGGCGCCCAGCCCCAGCATTTT
CASSFGGGAQPQHF
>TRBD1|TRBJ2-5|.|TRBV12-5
TGTGCTAGTGGCCCGGGACAGGGGGGAGAGACCCAGTACTTC
CASGPGQGGETQYF
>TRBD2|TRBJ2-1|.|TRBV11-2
TGTGCCAGCAGCTTAGGGTGGCGGGGGGCCCACAATGAGCAGTTCTTC
CASSLGWRGAHNEQFF
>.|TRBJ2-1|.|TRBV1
TGCACCAGCAGCCAAGCCGGGACTAGGTTAAATGAGCAGTTCTTC
CTSSQAGTRLNEQFF
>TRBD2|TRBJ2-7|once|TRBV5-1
TGCGCCAGCAGCTCCCGGGACAGGGGGCTCGGGTGGACTAGCGGGGGGAGGCACGAGCAGTACTTC
CASSSRDRGLGWTSGGRHEQYF
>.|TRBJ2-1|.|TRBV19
TGTGCCAGTAGTGGATATGCCCTCTCCTACAATGAGCAGTTCTTC
CASSGYALSYNEQFF
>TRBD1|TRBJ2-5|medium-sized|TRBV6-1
TGTGCCAGCAGCCCACCTAACAGGGGGGATCAAGAGACCCAGTACTTC
CASSPPNRGDQETQYF
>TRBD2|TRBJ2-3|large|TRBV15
TGTGCCACCAGCAGAAGACTAGCGGGAGGGGGAGATACGCAGTATTTT
CATSRRLAGGGDTQYF
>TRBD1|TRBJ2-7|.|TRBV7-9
TGTGCCAGCAGCTTCAAGGGACAGGGCGACTACGAGCAGTACTTC
CASSFKGQGDYEQYF
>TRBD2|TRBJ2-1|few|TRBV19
TGTGCCAGTAGTCCAGGGCGGGTAACTAGCGGGAATGAGCAGTTCTTC
CASSPGRVTSGNEQFF
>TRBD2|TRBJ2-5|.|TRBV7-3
TGTGCCAGCAGCGAAGGGATGAGCGGGGGGCCGCAAGAGACCCAGTACTTC
CASSEGMSGGPQETQYF
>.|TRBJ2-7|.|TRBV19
TGTGCCAGTAGTATTTCACAGAACTCCTACGAGCAGTACTTC
CASSISQNSYEQYF
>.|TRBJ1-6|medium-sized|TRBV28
TGTGCCAGCAGTTCTCCTGGGGGGGGCGGGGGTTCACCCCTCCACTTT
CASSSPGGGGGSPLHF
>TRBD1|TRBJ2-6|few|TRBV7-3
TGTGCCAGCAGCCCCATCCCCGGACAGGGAAGCTCTGGGGCCAACGTCCTGACTTTC
CASSPIPGQGSSGANVLTF
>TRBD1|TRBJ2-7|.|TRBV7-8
TGTGCCAGCAGCCCACGACAGGGAAACTACGAGCAGTACTTC
CASSPRQGNYEQYF
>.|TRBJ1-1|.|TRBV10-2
TGCGCCAGCAGTGAGAGAATTCCCCCCGGGAAAGCTTTCTTT
CASSERIPPGKAFF
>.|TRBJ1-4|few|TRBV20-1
TGCAGTACCAGGGAGGTTGAAAAACTGTTTTTT
CSTREVEKLFF
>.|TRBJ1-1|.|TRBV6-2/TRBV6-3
TGTGCCAGCAGTACACAGGGAGAGAACACTGAAGCTTTCTTT
CASSTQGENTEAFF
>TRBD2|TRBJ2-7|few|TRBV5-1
TGCGCCAGCAGCGCGACCTCTAGCGGAACCTCCTACGAGCAGTACTTC
CASSATSSGTSYEQYF